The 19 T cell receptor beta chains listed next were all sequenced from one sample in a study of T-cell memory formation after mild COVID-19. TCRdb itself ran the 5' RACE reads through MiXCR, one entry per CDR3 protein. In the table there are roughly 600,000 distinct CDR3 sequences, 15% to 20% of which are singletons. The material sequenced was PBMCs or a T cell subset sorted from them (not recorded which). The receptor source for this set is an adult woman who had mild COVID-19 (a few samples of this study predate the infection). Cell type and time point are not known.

This CDR3 is CSVEEGGTGLYNEQFF. CDR3 nucleotide sequence: TGCAGCGTTGAAGAGGGAGGGACAGGTTTATACAATGAGCAGTTCTTC. The chain has TRBV29-1 and TRBJ2-1; possibly TRBD1 for D (8 bases). Trimming left V 0 bases short and J 4 bases short, with 16 bases between. Germline CDR1 is SQVTM and CDR2 is ANQGSEA. The CDR3 spans 16 residues.

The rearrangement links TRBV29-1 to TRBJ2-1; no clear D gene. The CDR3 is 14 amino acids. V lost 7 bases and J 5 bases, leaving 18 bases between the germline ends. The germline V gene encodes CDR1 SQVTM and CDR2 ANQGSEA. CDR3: CSAPPSVSNNEQFF. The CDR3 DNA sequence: TGCAGCGCCCCTCCCTCTGTGTCTAACAATGAGCAGTTCTTC.

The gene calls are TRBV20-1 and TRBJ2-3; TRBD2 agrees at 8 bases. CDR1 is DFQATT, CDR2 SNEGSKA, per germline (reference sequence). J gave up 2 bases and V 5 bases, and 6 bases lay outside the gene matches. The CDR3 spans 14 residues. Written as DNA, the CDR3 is TGCAGTGCTTTAGCGGGATTGCCCACAGATACGCAGTATTTT. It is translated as CSALAGLPTDTQYF.

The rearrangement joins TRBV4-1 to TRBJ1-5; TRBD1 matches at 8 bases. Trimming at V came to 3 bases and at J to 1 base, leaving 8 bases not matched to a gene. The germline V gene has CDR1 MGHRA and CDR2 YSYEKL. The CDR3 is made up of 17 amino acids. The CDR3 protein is CASSHIARGPSNQPQHF. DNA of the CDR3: TGCGCCAGCAGCCACATTGCCAGGGGGCCCAGCAATCAGCCCCAGCATTTT.

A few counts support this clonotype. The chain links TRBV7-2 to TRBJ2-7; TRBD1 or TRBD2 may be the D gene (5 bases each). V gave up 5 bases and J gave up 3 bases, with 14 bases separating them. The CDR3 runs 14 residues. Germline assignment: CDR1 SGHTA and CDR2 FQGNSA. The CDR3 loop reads CASSPQGVNYEQYF. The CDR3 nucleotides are TGTGCCAGCAGCCCGCAGGGAGTAAACTACGAGCAGTACTTC.

CDR3 loop: CASSVLAAGKETQYF. For the CDR3, the DNA is TGTGCCAGCAGTGTACTAGCGGCCGGCAAAGAGACCCAGTACTTC. The genes are TRBV12-3 or TRBV12-4 and TRBJ2-5; 8 positions agree with TRBD2. This CDR3 contains 15 residues. V was pared by 5 bases and J by 3 bases, with 8 bases of the junction left unmatched.

The CDR3 coding sequence is TGTGCCAGCAGCCTCACAGGGTGGGAAGAGACCCAGTACTTC. This encodes CASSLTGWEETQYF. The J gene is TRBJ2-5, the V gene TRBV7-3, with D possibly TRBD1 on 6 matching bases. From germline, CDR1 is SGHTA and CDR2 FQGTGA. Trimming removed 5 bases at V and 3 bases at J, with 13 bases between. The CDR3 has 14 residues. Looking up the rest from reference TRBV7-3 and TRBJ2-5 gives the full variable domain: GAGVSQTPSNKVTEKGKYVELRCDPISGHTALYWYRQSLGQGPEFLIYFQGTGAADDSGLPNDRFFAVRPEGSVSTLKIQRTERGDSAVYLCASSLTGWEETQYFGPGTRLLVL.

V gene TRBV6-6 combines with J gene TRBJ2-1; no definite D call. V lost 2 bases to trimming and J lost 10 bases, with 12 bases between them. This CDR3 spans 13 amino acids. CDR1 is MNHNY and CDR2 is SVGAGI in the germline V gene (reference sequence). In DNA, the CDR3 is TGTGCCAGCAGTTACGCTTCCGGCCGCGAGCAGTTCTTC. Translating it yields CASSYASGREQFF.

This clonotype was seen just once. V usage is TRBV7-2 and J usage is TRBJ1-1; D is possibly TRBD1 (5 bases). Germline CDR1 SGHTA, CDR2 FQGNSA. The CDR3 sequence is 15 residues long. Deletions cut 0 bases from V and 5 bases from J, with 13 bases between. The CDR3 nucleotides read TGTGCCAGCAGCTTAGCCGGTCCGCGGGGGACTGAAGCTTTCTTT. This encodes CASSLAGPRGTEAFF.

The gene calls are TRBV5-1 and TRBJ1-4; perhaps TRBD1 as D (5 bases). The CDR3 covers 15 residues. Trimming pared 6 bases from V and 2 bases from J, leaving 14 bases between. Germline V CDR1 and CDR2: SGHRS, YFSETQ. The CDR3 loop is CASISRQLTNEKLFF. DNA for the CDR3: TGCGCCAGCATCTCCCGACAGCTCACTAATGAAAAACTGTTTTTT.

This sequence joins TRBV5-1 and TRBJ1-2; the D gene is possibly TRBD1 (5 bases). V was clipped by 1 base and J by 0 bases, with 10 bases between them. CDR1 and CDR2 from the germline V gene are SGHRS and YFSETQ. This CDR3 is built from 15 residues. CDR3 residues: CASSLLGGTNYGYTF. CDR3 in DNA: TGCGCCAGCAGCTTGCTTGGGGGTACTAACTATGGCTACACCTTC.

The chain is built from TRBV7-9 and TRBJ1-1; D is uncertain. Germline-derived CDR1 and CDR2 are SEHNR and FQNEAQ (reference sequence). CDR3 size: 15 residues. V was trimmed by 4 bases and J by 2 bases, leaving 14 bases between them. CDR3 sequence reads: CASSSDHGVNTEAFF. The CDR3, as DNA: TGTGCCAGCAGCTCCGACCACGGGGTCAACACTGAAGCTTTCTTT.

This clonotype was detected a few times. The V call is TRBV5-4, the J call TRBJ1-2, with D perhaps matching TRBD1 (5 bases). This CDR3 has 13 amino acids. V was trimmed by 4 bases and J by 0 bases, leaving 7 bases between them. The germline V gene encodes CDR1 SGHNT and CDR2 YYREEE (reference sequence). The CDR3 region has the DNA TGTGCCAGCAGCGGGACCCCTAACTATGGCTACACCTTC. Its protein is CASSGTPNYGYTF. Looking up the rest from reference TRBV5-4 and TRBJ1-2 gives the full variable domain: ETGVTQSPTHLIKTRGQQVTLRCSSQSGHNTVSWYQQALGQGPQFIFQYYREEENGRGNFPPRFSGLQFPNYSSELNVNALELDDSALYLCASSGTPNYGYTFGSGTRLTVV.

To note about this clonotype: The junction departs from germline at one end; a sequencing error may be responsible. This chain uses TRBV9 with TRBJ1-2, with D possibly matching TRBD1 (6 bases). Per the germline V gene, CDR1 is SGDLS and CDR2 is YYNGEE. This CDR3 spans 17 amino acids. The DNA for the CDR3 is TGTGCCAGCAGCGTCGTAGTGAGTCAGGGGAGTTCTACTGGCTACGCCTTC. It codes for CASSVVVSQGSSTGYAF.

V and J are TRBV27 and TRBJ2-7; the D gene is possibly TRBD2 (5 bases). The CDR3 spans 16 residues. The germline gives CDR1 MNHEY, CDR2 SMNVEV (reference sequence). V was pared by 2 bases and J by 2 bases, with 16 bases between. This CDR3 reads CASSLTPEGIPYEQYF. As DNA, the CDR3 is TGTGCCAGCAGTTTAACCCCTGAGGGTATTCCCTACGAGCAGTACTTC.

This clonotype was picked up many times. The CDR3 spells CASSLRTSGGDLSYEQYF. The CDR3 DNA reads TGCGCCAGCAGCCTTCGGACTAGCGGGGGGGATCTCTCCTACGAGCAGTACTTC. This chain links TRBV4-1 with TRBJ2-7; the match to TRBD2 covers 15 bases. Germline V gene lookup returns CDR1 MGHRA and CDR2 YSYEKL. V gave up 4 bases and J gave up 0 bases; unmatched junction bases: 7. This CDR3 has 18 amino acids.

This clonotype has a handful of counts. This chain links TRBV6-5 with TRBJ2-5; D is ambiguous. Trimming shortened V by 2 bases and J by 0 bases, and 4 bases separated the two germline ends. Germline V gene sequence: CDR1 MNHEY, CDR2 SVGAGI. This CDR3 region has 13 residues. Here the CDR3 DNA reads TGTGCCAGCAGTTACGGCTACCAAGAGACCCAGTACTTC. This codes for CASSYGYQETQYF.

The DNA for the CDR3 is TGTGCCAGCAGCCCCAGACAGGCTGGAAACACCATATATTTT. Its translation: CASSPRQAGNTIYF. This chain joins TRBV11-2 and TRBJ1-3; maybe TRBD1 (6 bases). CDR1 SGHAT and CDR2 FQNNGV come from the germline V gene. V shed 5 bases and J shed 2 bases, with 10 bases lying between them. This CDR3 region has 14 residues.

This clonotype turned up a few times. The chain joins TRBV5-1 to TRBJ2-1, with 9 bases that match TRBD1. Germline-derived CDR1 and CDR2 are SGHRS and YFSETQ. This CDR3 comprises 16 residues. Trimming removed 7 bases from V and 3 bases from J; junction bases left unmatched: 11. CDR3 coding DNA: TGCGCCAGCCGTAATACAGGGGGCAAGGACTACAATGAGCAGTTCTTC. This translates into CASRNTGGKDYNEQFF.